The 9 T cell receptor beta chains given below trace back to one sample, sequenced in a study of blood T cell repertoires in COVID-19. The protocol was immunoSEQ multiplex PCR, while the TCRdb copy is restricted to in-frame clones and leaves out a portion. The data show around 60,000 clones, 60% to 85% seen once. Sequenced: peripheral blood. These receptors originate from a human donor in a cohort sampled during active COVID-19.

A few counts support this clone. J is TRBJ1-4 and V is TRBV6-5; tentatively, D is TRBD1 (6 bases). Germline V gives CDR1 MNHEY, CDR2 SVGAGI. Trimming removed 5 bases from V and 2 bases from J, with 9 bases in between. This CDR3 is built from 14 residues. CDR3 in amino acids: CASSHRDTNEKLFF. The CDR3 DNA reads as TGTGCCAGCAGTCACAGGGACACTAATGAAAAACTGTTTTTT.

The chain couples TRBV6-5 to TRBJ1-2; no clear D gene. Germline V gives CDR1 MNHEY, CDR2 SVGAGI. This CDR3 has 13 residues. V lost 7 bases and J 8 bases, leaving 17 bases between the germline ends. This CDR3 is CASTPLASVGYTF. The CDR3 bases are TGTGCCAGCACCCCTCTGGCATCCGTGGGCTACACCTTC.

This chain connects TRBV27 to TRBJ2-1; weak D call: TRBD2 (5 bases). The CDR3 runs 14 residues. CDR1 and CDR2 (germline): MNHEY, SMNVEV (reference sequence). Trimming cost V 5 bases and J 9 bases, with 17 bases left between them. As DNA, the CDR3 is TGTGCCAGCAGTCGACTCGCGAGGGCCGCTGAGCAGTTCTTC. The encoded protein is CASSRLARAAEQFF.

The chain recombines TRBV9 with TRBJ1-3, with D maybe TRBD1 (5 bases). The CDR3 length is 15 residues. Germline V gene data show CDR1 as SGDLS and CDR2 as YYNGEE. Trimming left V 0 bases short and J 2 bases short, with 9 bases between. The CDR3 DNA reads as TGTGCCAGCAGCGTAGGTGCGGGGGCTGGAAACACCATATATTTT. Its protein is CASSVGAGAGNTIYF.

This chain uses TRBV5-8 with TRBJ2-5; 9 nucleotides agree with TRBD2. CDR1 SGHTS and CDR2 YDEGEE come from the germline V gene. The length of the CDR3 is 16 residues. The J segment lost 5 bases and the V segment lost 4 bases, leaving 12 bases of the junction unmatched. The CDR3 DNA is TGTGCCAGCAGCACGTGGGCTAGCGGGATGGGGGAGACCCAGTACTTC. This sequence encodes CASSTWASGMGETQYF.

There are a few counts of this clone. The DNA of the CDR3 is TGTGCCTGGACTAGCGGGGGGCCCCGCACAGATACGCAGTATTTT. It codes for CAWTSGGPRTDTQYF. This chain joins TRBV30 and TRBJ2-3; 11 bases align to TRBD2. Germline V CDR1 and CDR2: GTSNPN, SVGIG (reference sequence). The CDR3 is 15 amino acids. The V and J ends lost 4 bases and 1 base, in that order; junction bases with no gene match: 4.

This rearrangement joins TRBV18 to TRBJ1-5; tentatively, D is TRBD1 (6 bases). Trimming pared 5 bases from V and 4 bases from J, leaving 9 bases between. The CDR3 is 13 amino acids. The germline gives CDR1 KGHSH, CDR2 LQKENI. DNA of the CDR3: TGTGCCAGCTCAATAGACAGGAATCAGCCCCAGCATTTT. Amino acids: CASSIDRNQPQHF.

The V and J genes are TRBV5-1 and TRBJ2-2; perhaps TRBD2 as D (6 bases). This CDR3 contains 14 residues. Trimming stripped 2 bases from V and 3 bases from J, with 8 bases between. Germline V gives CDR1 SGHRS, CDR2 YFSETQ. CDR3 amino acids: CASSFGGDTGELFF. In DNA form, the CDR3 reads TGCGCCAGCAGCTTCGGGGGTGACACCGGGGAGCTGTTTTTT.

This clone was detected ten times or more. This chain joins TRBV19 and TRBJ1-1; unclear D gene. Trimming cost V 6 bases and J 1 base, with 21 bases left between them. This CDR3 region has 17 residues. Germline CDR1 and CDR2: LNHDA and SQIVND (reference sequence). CDR3 DNA: TGTGCCAGTAGACCCCGGTTCACTACTACCGAGAACACTGAAGCTTTCTTT. Protein sequence: CASRPRFTTTENTEAFF.